These 11 T cell receptor beta chains share one sample of origin, sequenced in a study of blood T cell repertoires in COVID-19. TCRdb's copy holds only in-frame clones and misses some; the assay was immunoSEQ multiplex PCR. The sample carries 130,000 to 150,000 clones, 88% recorded once. The source material was peripheral blood. The source of these receptors is a human donor in a cohort sampled during active COVID-19.

This clone appeared a single time. The chain is built from TRBV6-5 and TRBJ2-5, with 8 bases fitting TRBD1. CDR3 length equals 14 residues. Germline V gene data show CDR1 as MNHEY and CDR2 as SVGAGI. The ends lost 4 bases at V and 2 bases at J; junction bases unmatched: 3. Written as DNA, the CDR3 is TGTGCCAGCAGTTCCAGGGGGCAGCAAGAGACCCAGTACTTC. Translated: CASSSRGQQETQYF.

The genes are TRBV11-2 and TRBJ1-4, with no clear D. CDR1 and CDR2 (germline): SGHAT, FQNNGV. The length of the CDR3 is 14 residues. The V and J ends lost 3 bases and 4 bases respectively, with 9 bases between them. The CDR3 DNA sequence: TGTGCCAGCAGCTTCGGGGTGGTTAATGAAAAACTGTTTTTT. Its translation: CASSFGVVNEKLFF.

The table lists this clone with a few counts. The chain employs TRBV7-9 and TRBJ2-5; 9 bases line up with TRBD1. Per the germline V gene, CDR1 is SEHNR and CDR2 is FQNEAQ (reference sequence). V was pared by 1 base and J by 4 bases, with 10 bases of the junction left unmatched. The CDR3 is made up of 17 amino acids. The CDR3 coding sequence is TGTGCCAGCAGCTTAGGCTGGGGACAGGGAGGACGAGAGACCCAGTACTTC. Translated, it gives CASSLGWGQGGRETQYF.

The DNA for the CDR3 is TGTGCCACCAGCAGAGAGGCAGACATGAACACTGAAGCTTTCTTT. Translated: CATSREADMNTEAFF. The J gene is TRBJ1-1, the V gene TRBV15; D gene ambiguous. Germline V lookup: CDR1 LNHNV, CDR2 YYDKDF (reference sequence). The CDR3 length is 15 residues. V shed 0 bases and J shed 0 bases, with 8 bases lying between them.

This chain links TRBV6-4 with TRBJ2-2; 10 bases agree with TRBD1. The V gene end was trimmed by 6 bases and the J gene end by 0 bases; junction bases not matched to a gene: 10. The germline gives CDR1 MRHNA, CDR2 SNTAGT. The CDR3 has 18 residues. The CDR3 loop is CASSQLMGQGTNTGELFF. In nucleotides, the CDR3 is TGTGCCAGCAGCCAGTTGATGGGACAGGGGACGAACACCGGGGAGCTGTTTTTT.

The rearrangement uses TRBV2 and TRBJ2-6; TRBD1 is a possible D gene (5 bases). The V gene lost 2 bases and the J gene lost 0 bases, with 11 bases spanning the gap. The CDR3 has 17 residues. CDR1 and CDR2 from the germline V gene are SNHLY and FYNNEI. The CDR3 coding sequence is TGTGCCAGCAGTGAAAGACAGTCGGTCTCTGGGGCCAACGTCCTGACTTTC. Residues: CASSERQSVSGANVLTF.

This clone occurred many times. The rearrangement joins TRBV7-2 to TRBJ2-1, with 10 positions matching TRBD2. Looked up from germline, CDR1 is SGHTA and CDR2 is FQGNSA. Trimming cost V 5 bases and J 2 bases; bases outside gene matches: 9. This CDR3 spans 17 amino acids. The CDR3 is CASSLQAGGPPYNEQFF. The CDR3 nucleotides read TGTGCCAGCAGCCTACAAGCGGGGGGGCCGCCCTACAATGAGCAGTTCTTC. Filled out from reference TRBV7-2 and TRBJ2-1, the complete variable domain reads GAGVSQSPSNKVTEKGKDVELRCDPISGHTALYWYRQSLGQGLEFLIYFQGNSAPDKSGLPSDRFSAERTGGSVSTLTIQRTQQEDSAVYLCASSLQAGGPPYNEQFFGPGTRLTVL.

The chain recombines TRBV18 with TRBJ2-1; D perhaps matches TRBD2 (6 bases). CDR1 KGHSH and CDR2 LQKENI come from the germline V gene. CDR3 size: 19 residues. V lost 0 bases, J lost 3 bases, and 21 bases lay in between. The CDR3 loop is CASSPPEGNVLIVYNEQFF. The CDR3 nucleotides read TGTGCCAGCTCACCACCGGAGGGGAACGTCCTAATCGTCTACAATGAGCAGTTCTTC. Together with reference TRBV18 and TRBJ2-1, the CDR3 gives the full variable domain: NAGVMQNPRHLVRRRGQEARLRCSPMKGHSHVYWYRQLPEEGLKFMVYLQKENIIDESGMPKERFSAEFPKEGPSILRIQQVVRGDSAAYFCASSPPEGNVLIVYNEQFFGPGTRLTVL.

The chain employs TRBV5-1 and TRBJ2-7; TRBD2 is a possible D gene (5 bases). V was pared by 5 bases and J by 0 bases, with 18 bases between. The CDR3 spans 16 residues. Germline V CDR1 and CDR2: SGHRS, YFSETQ. The CDR3 reads CASSIPSAGASYEQYF. The CDR3 bases are TGCGCCAGCAGTATCCCGTCGGCGGGTGCCTCCTACGAGCAGTACTTC.

This rearrangement joins TRBV6-5 to TRBJ1-1; 8 bases map to TRBD1. CDR3 size: 13 residues. CDR1 is MNHEY, CDR2 SVGAGI, per germline. Trimming removed 6 bases from V and 6 bases from J; junction bases left unmatched: 6. CDR3 protein: CASSRTGTSEAFF. The DNA of the CDR3 is TGTGCCAGCAGCAGGACAGGGACTTCTGAAGCTTTCTTT.

The count of this clone is one. The genes are TRBV9 and TRBJ1-2, with D maybe TRBD1 (5 bases). The germline V and J ends were trimmed by 3 bases and 4 bases, with 16 bases remaining between them. The CDR3 loop spans 15 amino acids. CDR1 and CDR2 (germline): SGDLS, YYNGEE. The DNA of the CDR3 is TGTGCCAGCAGCGGGGGCAGGCCACTATTCTATGGCTACACCTTC. Translating gives CASSGGRPLFYGYTF.